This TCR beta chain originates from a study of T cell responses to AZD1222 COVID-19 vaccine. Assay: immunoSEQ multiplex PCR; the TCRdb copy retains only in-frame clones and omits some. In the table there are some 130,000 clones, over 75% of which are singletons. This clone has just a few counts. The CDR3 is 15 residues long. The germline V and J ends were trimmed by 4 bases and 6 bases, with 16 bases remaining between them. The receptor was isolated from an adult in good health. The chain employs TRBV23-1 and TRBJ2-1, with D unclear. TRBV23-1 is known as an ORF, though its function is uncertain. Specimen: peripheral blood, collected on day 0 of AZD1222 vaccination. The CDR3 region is CASSPAPGSFNEQFF. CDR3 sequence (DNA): TGCGCCAGCAGTCCCGCCCCGGGTTCGTTCAATGAGCAGTTCTTC.